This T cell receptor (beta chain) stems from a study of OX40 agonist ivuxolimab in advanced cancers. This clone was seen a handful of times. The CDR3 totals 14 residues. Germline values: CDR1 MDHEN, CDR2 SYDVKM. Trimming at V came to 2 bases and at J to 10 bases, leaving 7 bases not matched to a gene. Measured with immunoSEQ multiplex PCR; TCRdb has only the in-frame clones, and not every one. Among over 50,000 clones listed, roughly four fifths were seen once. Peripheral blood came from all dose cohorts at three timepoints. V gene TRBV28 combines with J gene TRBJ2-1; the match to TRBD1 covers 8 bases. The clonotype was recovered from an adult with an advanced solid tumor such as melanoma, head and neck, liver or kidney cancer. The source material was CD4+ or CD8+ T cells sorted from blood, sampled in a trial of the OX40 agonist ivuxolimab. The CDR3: CASSLKTGDTEQFF. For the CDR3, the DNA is TGTGCCAGCAGTTTAAAGACAGGGGACACGGAGCAGTTCTTC.